Listed here are 18 T cell receptor beta chains from one sample, sequenced in a study of T cell responses to AZD1222 COVID-19 vaccine. Data came from immunoSEQ multiplex PCR; TCRdb stores just in-frame clones and leaves some out. The sample holds 120,000 or so clones; 70% to 90% are singletons and the top ten take 1.5% to 2%. Sequenced material: peripheral blood, taken on day 0 of AZD1222 vaccination. The source is an adult in good health.

V is TRBV9 and J is TRBJ1-1; a weak D match, TRBD1 (6 bases). V shed 3 bases and J shed 0 bases, with 12 bases lying between them. CDR1 is SGDLS, CDR2 YYNGEE, per germline. The CDR3 sequence is 15 residues long. The CDR3 DNA reads as TGTGCCAGCAGCGAGAGGACAGCCATGAACACTGAAGCTTTCTTT. Translation gives CASSERTAMNTEAFF. The whole variable domain, remainder taken from reference TRBV9 and TRBJ1-1, is DSGVTQTPKHLITATGQRVTLRCSPRSGDLSVYWYQQSLDQGLQFLIQYYNGEERAKGNILERFSAQQFPDLHSELNLSSLELGDSALYFCASSERTAMNTEAFFGQGTRLTVV.

The chain couples TRBV5-6 to TRBJ1-3; 10 nucleotides match TRBD1. The germline V gene has CDR1 SGHDT and CDR2 YYEEEE. The CDR3 covers 19 residues. V shed 0 bases and J 0 bases; nucleotides not matched to a gene: 9. CDR3 protein: CASSLGPGQGTTSGNTIYF. Here the CDR3 DNA reads TGTGCCAGCAGCTTGGGGCCGGGACAGGGGACAACCTCTGGAAACACCATATATTTT. The whole variable domain, remainder taken from reference TRBV5-6 and TRBJ1-3, is DAGVTQSPTHLIKTRGQQVTLRCSPKSGHDTVSWYQQALGQGPQFIFQYYEEEERQRGNFPDRFSGHQFPNYSSELNVNALLLGDSALYLCASSLGPGQGTTSGNTIYFGEGSWLTVV.

The genes are TRBV7-9 and TRBJ1-5, with D perhaps TRBD1 (6 bases). The CDR3 consists of 16 residues. Trimming took 4 bases from V and 4 from J, leaving 17 bases between them. CDR1 SEHNR and CDR2 FQNEAQ come from the germline V gene (reference sequence). In DNA, the CDR3 is TGTGCCAGCAGCTCTCCTGACAGGAGGGGAAATCAGCCCCAGCATTTT. Encoded protein: CASSSPDRRGNQPQHF. The variable domain in full, with the rest retrieved from reference TRBV7-9 and TRBJ1-5, is DTGVSQNPRHKITKRGQNVTFRCDPISEHNRLYWYRQTLGQGPEFLTYFQNEAQLEKSRLLSDRFSAERPKGSFSTLEIQRTEQGDSAMYLCASSSPDRRGNQPQHFGDGTRLSIL.

This chain connects TRBV5-1 to TRBJ2-1; 10 bases align to TRBD2. CDR1 and CDR2 from the germline V gene are SGHRS and YFSETQ. There are 14 residues in the CDR3. V gave up 4 bases and J gave up 10 bases; unmatched junction bases: 8. CDR3 DNA: TGCGCCAGCAGCCTACCGGGACTAGCGAGAGAGCAGTTCTTC. As protein: CASSLPGLAREQFF.

The V gene is TRBV6-6, the J gene TRBJ1-6; D is possibly TRBD1 (5 bases). Germline CDR1 and CDR2: MNHNY and SVGAGI (reference sequence). V dropped 8 bases and J dropped 0 bases, with 11 bases sitting between them. CDR3 length equals 15 residues. The CDR3 coding sequence is TGTGCCAGCCGCGGGGGAGACTCCTATAATTCACCCCTCCACTTT. This encodes CASRGGDSYNSPLHF.

The chain employs TRBV7-6 and TRBJ2-3, with D perhaps TRBD1 or TRBD2 (7 bases each). This CDR3 comprises 17 residues. The ends were cut back, 4 bases at V and 3 bases at J, with 20 bases in the middle. The germline V gene encodes CDR1 SGHVS and CDR2 FNYEAQ. The CDR3 spells CASSSPGGADATDTQYF. DNA for the CDR3: TGTGCCAGCAGCTCCCCAGGGGGGGCCGATGCTACAGATACGCAGTATTTT.

V and J are TRBV7-6 and TRBJ2-1; no firm D call. CDR3 length: 15 amino acids. The germline gives CDR1 SGHVS, CDR2 FNYEAQ. V dropped 1 base and J dropped 4 bases, with 11 bases sitting between them. CDR3 coding DNA: TGTGCCAGCAGCTTAGAAGGATGGCAGTACAATGAGCAGTTCTTC. Its translation: CASSLEGWQYNEQFF.

The chain couples TRBV6-6 to TRBJ1-2, with 8 bases lining up with TRBD1. The CDR3 runs to 15 residues. V was clipped by 5 bases and J by 3 bases; unmatched bases: 8. CDR1 and CDR2 (germline): MNHNY, SVGAGI (reference sequence). The DNA for the CDR3 is TGTGCCAGCAGTGCCAGGACAGGGCGAGACTATGGCTACACCTTC. Protein product: CASSARTGRDYGYTF.

The rearrangement uses TRBV19 and TRBJ1-1, with 7 bases matching TRBD1. V lost 3 bases to trimming and J lost 11 bases; unmatched junction nucleotides: 6. The CDR3 spans 12 residues. Germline CDR1 LNHDA, CDR2 SQIVND (reference sequence). CDR3 nucleotide sequence: TGTGCCAGTAGTATGAAGGGGGCGCGGGCTTTCTTT. Encoded protein: CASSMKGARAFF.

J is TRBJ1-1 and V is TRBV5-4; 8 nucleotides match TRBD1. CDR3 length: 19 amino acids. J was trimmed by 3 bases and V by 4 bases; bases with no gene match: 20. Germline loops: CDR1 SGHNT, CDR2 YYREEE (reference sequence). CDR3 coding DNA: TGTGCCAGCAGCCGCGATCGGCAGGGGGCGCGTGGACGGGACACTGAAGCTTTCTTT. Amino acid sequence: CASSRDRQGARGRDTEAFF.

V gene TRBV3-1 (or the pseudogene TRBV3-2) combines with J gene TRBJ1-4; tentative D call: TRBD1 (5 bases). V was pared by 5 bases and J by 12 bases, with 19 bases between. Germline CDR1 is LGHDT and CDR2 is YNNKEL (reference sequence). This CDR3 spans 14 amino acids. CDR3 DNA sequence: TGTGCCAGCAGCACCGGGACCTGGGGCTCGGAACTGTTTTTT. This translates into CASSTGTWGSELFF.

The chain carries TRBV7-3 and TRBJ2-1; the D gene is possibly TRBD2 (5 bases). CDR1 SGHTA and CDR2 FQGTGA come from the germline V gene. Trimming pared 6 bases from V and 10 bases from J, leaving 22 bases between. The CDR3 contains 15 residues. CDR3 protein: CASSPSRTELGEQFF. CDR3 nucleotides: TGTGCCAGCAGTCCCTCAAGGACGGAACTAGGGGAGCAGTTCTTC.

CDR3 amino acids: CASSPALDGNYGYTF. In DNA, the CDR3 is TGTGCCAGCAGTCCAGCTTTGGACGGGAACTATGGCTACACCTTC. The chain employs TRBV6-5 and TRBJ1-2; unclear D gene. V dropped 5 bases and J dropped 2 bases, with 15 bases sitting between them. Germline loops: CDR1 MNHEY, CDR2 SVGAGI. The CDR3 runs to 15 residues.

This chain uses TRBV4-3 with TRBJ1-6, with D possibly matching TRBD1 (6 bases). Germline lookup yields CDR1 LGHNA and CDR2 YSLEER. CDR3 length: 18 residues. V lost 0 bases to trimming and J lost 0 bases, with 12 bases between them. CDR3 nucleotides: TGCGCCAGCAGCCAAGATCTTGGCAGGGGCTCCTATAATTCACCCCTCCACTTT. This translates into CASSQDLGRGSYNSPLHF.

CDR3 in amino acids: CASSGGKGTEAFF. The CDR3 region has the DNA TGTGCCAGTAGTGGGGGGAAGGGCACTGAAGCTTTCTTT. V and J are TRBV19 and TRBJ1-1; a possible D gene is TRBD1 (5 bases). Germline V gives CDR1 LNHDA, CDR2 SQIVND (reference sequence). Trimming took off 5 bases at V and 4 bases at J, with 11 bases between the two ends. The CDR3 spans 13 residues.

CDR3 coding DNA: TGTGCCAGCAGCCAAGTAAGTTGGGCTGAAGCTTTCTTT. Its translation: CASSQVSWAEAFF. The chain combines TRBV3-1 (or the pseudogene TRBV3-2) with TRBJ1-1, with unresolved D. The CDR3 sequence is 13 residues long. Trimming shortened V by 1 base and J by 6 bases, and 9 bases separated the two germline ends. Germline V gives CDR1 LGHDT, CDR2 YNNKEL (reference sequence).

In DNA form, the CDR3 reads TGTGCCAGCAGCTTGATTCTTCGGGCTACTGAAGCTTTCTTT. Its translation is CASSLILRATEAFF. The rearrangement uses TRBV5-6 and TRBJ1-1; D is unclear. Trimming left V 1 base short and J 5 bases short, with 12 bases between. The CDR3 is 14 residues long. CDR1 is SGHDT and CDR2 is YYEEEE in the germline V gene.

V gene TRBV7-3 combines with J gene TRBJ2-3; perhaps TRBD2 as D (6 bases). Trimming left V 0 bases short and J 0 bases short, with 10 bases between. The CDR3 is 16 amino acids. CDR1 is SGHTA and CDR2 is FQGTGA in the germline V gene. The chain's CDR3 is CASSLTRDSSTDTQYF. CDR3 sequence (DNA): TGTGCCAGCAGCTTAACCCGGGACTCTAGCACAGATACGCAGTATTTT.